These T cell receptor beta chains were read from a single sample in a study of regulatory T cells in long-lasting Graves disease. TCRdb reprocessed the multiplex PCR reads with MiXCR, giving one entry per CDR3 protein. The repertoire includes 650,000 to 700,000 distinct CDR3 sequences, around 30% of them detected once, and under 50% sits in the top ten. Sequencing was performed on peripheral blood mononuclear cells (PBMCs), taken when the disease was refractory, from a patient treated with antithyroid drugs. These receptors were collected from a female donor with Graves disease. Both conserved end residues are part of each CDR3. D genes are given only for firm matches. A row's size may be missing; if present it is once, few, many or a size class.

j_call v_call cdr3_length d_call clone_size cdr3_nt cdr3_aa
TRBJ1-4 TRBV7-6 14 NA few TGTGCCAGCAGCTTAGGCAGTCTTAATGAAAAACTGTTTTTT CASSLGSLNEKLFF
TRBJ1-2 TRBV28 11 NA NA TGTGCCAGCCGCGTGGACTATGGCTACACCTTC CASRVDYGYTF
TRBJ1-3 TRBV5-1 15 NA NA TGCGCCAGCGCCTCCGATCGGGGCCCAGGAAACACCATATATTTT CASASDRGPGNTIYF
TRBJ1-1 TRBV19 16 NA NA TGTGCCAGTAGTATATGGGGAACACGGTCCCACACTGAAGCTTTCTTT CASSIWGTRSHTEAFF
TRBJ1-2 TRBV4-1 15 NA NA TGCGCCAGCAGCCAAGCAGCAGGGTCTAACTATGGCTACACCTTC CASSQAAGSNYGYTF
TRBJ1-6 TRBV28 14 TRBD1 many TGTGCCAGCAGTTGGGACAGGGGGAATTCACCCCTCCACTTT CASSWDRGNSPLHF
TRBJ1-5 TRBV19 15 TRBD1 few TGTGCCAGTAGATCCCGGACAGGGGGCAATCAGCCCCAGCATTTT CASRSRTGGNQPQHF
TRBJ2-2 TRBV2 20 NA few TGTGCCAGTACCAGGACAGCAGTGTCAAGCTCCCCAGCGAGTACCGGGGAGCTGTTTTTT CASTRTAVSSSPASTGELFF
TRBJ2-2 TRBV6-2/TRBV6-3 17 TRBD1 few TGTGCCAGCAGTTACTTCGGACAGGGCTCGACCACCGGGGAGCTGTTTTTT CASSYFGQGSTTGELFF
TRBJ2-7 TRBV27 14 TRBD2 few TGTGCCAGCAGTTCCTACGGGAGGAATTACGAGCAGTACTTC CASSSYGRNYEQYF
TRBJ2-7 TRBV9 15 NA NA TGTGCCAGCAGCCAAGCTCGCGGGACCGCCTACGAGCAGTACTTC CASSQARGTAYEQYF
TRBJ2-5 TRBV27 16 TRBD2 few TGTGCCAGCGGAATAGCGGGAGCGTTGTACCAAGAGACCCAGTACTTC CASGIAGALYQETQYF
TRBJ1-5 TRBV6-9 16 TRBD1 NA TGTGCCAGCAGTTACTCAGGGACAGGGGCTAATCAGCCCCAGCATTTT CASSYSGTGANQPQHF
TRBJ1-2 TRBV7-6 17 NA NA TGTGCCAGCAGCTTAAATCCGCACGGGTACCCTAACGATGGCTACACCTTC CASSLNPHGYPNDGYTF
TRBJ1-1 TRBV6-1 15 NA few TGTGCCAGCAGGGATGACGGATCGTTGAACACTGAAGCTTTCTTT CASRDDGSLNTEAFF
TRBJ2-5 TRBV6-2/TRBV6-3 18 NA NA TGTGCCAGCAGTTTCATCCCTAGCGCGCAAACCTACCAAGAGACCCAGTACTTC CASSFIPSAQTYQETQYF
TRBJ1-1 TRBV10-3 11 NA NA TGTGCCATCAGTGATGACACTGAAGCTTTCTTT CAISDDTEAFF
TRBJ2-5 TRBV10-3 13 NA NA TGTGCCATCGGAACCGCCCGGGGTGGGGCCCAGTACTTC CAIGTARGGAQYF
TRBJ1-6 TRBV20-1 18 TRBD1 NA TGCAGTGCTAGAGTCGGGGGACAGGGCGGGGGTTGGAATTCACCCCTCCACTTT CSARVGGQGGGWNSPLHF
TRBJ1-5 TRBV15 13 TRBD1 many TGTGCCACCAACAGGGGGCTAGGTCAGCCCCAGCATTTT CATNRGLGQPQHF
TRBJ2-7 TRBV11-2 15 NA once TGCGCCAGCAGCCAGTTTACTGGAGCGTTCTACGAGCAGTACTTC CASSQFTGAFYEQYF
TRBJ1-5 TRBV29-1 14 TRBD1 few TGCAGCCCTGTAAACAGGGGGAGCAATCAGCCCCAGCATTTT CSPVNRGSNQPQHF